The present entry profiles one T cell receptor (beta chain) with its context. Its antigen is currently not known. No per-base quality is available; no much larger clone lies one base away. The data stem from a study of technical replicates of blood from a handful of donors (dated by TCRdb to the late 2010s). Including the terminal cysteine and phenylalanine, the CDR3 comprises 14 residues. Here the CDR3 DNA is all that survives: 42 bases in frame from base 1. Per the germline V gene, SQVTM is the CDR1 and ANQGSEA is the CDR2. Compared with germline, V lacks 7 bases and J lacks 0 bases; bases without a gene match: 5. Library prep was done by the immunoSEQ multiplex PCR assay. TCRdb obtained this table from immuneACCESS and retained in-frame rearrangements with V and J assigned. These tables miss some clones; where compared with another copy, unresolved V genes account for less than half of the shortfall, and the remainder is unexplained. The sample has some 71,000 clones on record, approximately 97% of them singletons. The ten most abundant clones make up about 0.27% of the sample.

This sequence uses TRBV29-1 and TRBJ2-1; 8 central bases correspond to TRBD2. This TCR derives from a human donor in good health. The sequencing input was T cells isolated from PBMCs. The DNA is as follows: TGCAGCGCGACTAGCGACTACTCCTACAATGAGCAGTTCTTC. The translation is CSATSDYSYNEQFF.